A single sample gave rise to the 18 T cell receptor beta chains below, sequenced in a study of T cells in Graves' hyperthyroidism and ophthalmopathy. Amplification yielded TCR beta CDR3 regions, with RNA transcripts as the source. The TCR CDR3 was amplified in a first-round RT-PCR using the HTBI primer set. TCRdb processed the multiplex PCR reads anew with MiXCR; each CDR3 protein has one entry. The sample holds about 300,000 distinct CDR3 sequences, around a fifth seen once. The source material was blood. All receptors derive from a man over 45 with Graves' ophthalmopathy.

This clonotype was seen at least ten times. This sequence joins TRBV20-1 and TRBJ2-7; D not certain. Germline V gives CDR1 DFQATT, CDR2 SNEGSKA (reference sequence). The CDR3 is made up of 13 amino acids. With 0 bases removed from V and 6 bases from J, the gap between germline ends came to 12 bases. CDR3 residues: CSARDRFSSEQYF. CDR3 coding DNA: TGCAGTGCTAGAGATCGTTTCAGTTCCGAGCAGTACTTC.

The chain carries TRBV7-9 and TRBJ2-3; 9 bases match TRBD1. The V and J ends lost 5 bases and 4 bases, in that order; junction bases with no gene match: 7. This CDR3 contains 15 residues. Per germline, CDR1 SEHNR and CDR2 FQNEAQ (reference sequence). The chain's CDR3 is CASSRQDRGSDTQYF. The CDR3 nucleotides read TGTGCCAGCAGCCGGCAGGACAGGGGTTCAGATACGCAGTATTTT.

This clonotype was observed many times. CDR3 sequence (DNA): TGTGCCATCGGTACTAGCGGCCCTTCCTACGAGCAGTACTTC. Amino acid sequence: CAIGTSGPSYEQYF. The genes are TRBV7-9 and TRBJ2-7, with 8 bases that match TRBD2. The CDR3 has 14 residues. In germline, CDR1 is SEHNR, CDR2 FQNEAQ (reference sequence). V shed 10 bases, J shed 1 base, and the junction held 9 bases outside the gene matches.

This clonotype was recorded many times. The chain joins TRBV18 to TRBJ2-3; D is unresolved. The CDR3 totals 15 residues. V lost 4 bases to trimming and J lost 2 bases, with 13 bases between them. CDR1 and CDR2 (germline): KGHSH, LQKENI. The CDR3 DNA follows: TGTGCCAGCTCACTAGTATCCAGAGCCACAGATACGCAGTATTTT. This encodes CASSLVSRATDTQYF.

This clonotype was observed a few times. The rearrangement joins TRBV11-2 to TRBJ2-7; the match to TRBD2 covers 8 bases. This CDR3 has 17 residues. CDR1 is SGHAT, CDR2 FQNNGV, per germline. The V gene end was trimmed by 7 bases and the J gene end by 2 bases; junction bases not matched to a gene: 16. The CDR3 protein is CASKPSGGTMGAYEQYF. CDR3 DNA sequence: TGTGCCAGCAAACCCTCGGGGGGGACTATGGGAGCCTACGAGCAGTACTTC.

J is TRBJ2-1 and V is TRBV12-3 or TRBV12-4; D possibly matches TRBD1 or TRBD2 (5 bases each). The CDR3 is 14 residues long. Trimming shortened V by 1 base and J by 7 bases, and 11 bases separated the two germline ends. CDR3 nucleotides: TGTGCCAGCAGTTTAGGGTGGGGCGGGAATGAGCAGTTCTTC. Translating it yields CASSLGWGGNEQFF.

In this sample, this clonotype turned up many times. At one end the junction does not follow the germline gene, possibly because of a read error. The chain links TRBV7-2 to TRBJ1-2; D gene ambiguous. CDR1 and CDR2 from the germline V gene are SGHTA and FQGNSA. The CDR3 covers 14 residues. CDR3 in amino acids: CASSLGPANYGYTF. In DNA form, the CDR3 reads TGTGCCAGCAGTTTAGGCCCAGCCAACTATGGCTACACCTTC.

This clonotype was seen a few times. The rearrangement joins TRBV6-1 to TRBJ2-7, with TRBD1 identical over 7 bases. This CDR3 has 14 amino acids. V trimming: 5 bases; J trimming: 1 base; junction bases outside the gene matches: 5. Per the germline V gene, CDR1 is MNHNS and CDR2 is SASEGT. The DNA of the CDR3 is TGTGCCAGCAGTTCATTACAGGGGTCCTACGAGCAGTACTTC. Translating it yields CASSSLQGSYEQYF.

This clonotype has ten or more counts. This CDR3 is CASGKPGTGGHEQYF. CDR3 DNA: TGTGCCAGCGGCAAACCTGGGACAGGGGGTCACGAGCAGTACTTC. The gene calls are TRBV5-5 and TRBJ2-7; 11 positions agree with TRBD1. Trimming removed 7 bases from V and 5 bases from J; junction bases left unmatched: 11. Per the germline V gene, CDR1 is SGHKS and CDR2 is YYEKEE (reference sequence). This CDR3 has 15 amino acids.

This rearrangement joins TRBV7-9 to TRBJ2-3, with TRBD2 matching 7 bases. The V gene's germline CDR1 is SEHNR and CDR2 FQNEAQ (reference sequence). The CDR3 length is 15 residues. The J segment lost 4 bases and the V segment lost 5 bases, leaving 9 bases of the junction unmatched. The DNA of the CDR3 is TGTGCCAGCAGCCGCAGCGGGGTGGGCTCAGATACGCAGTATTTT. This codes for CASSRSGVGSDTQYF.

There are a few counts of this clonotype. This chain uses TRBV24-1 with TRBJ2-1; 7 positions agree with TRBD1. The CDR3 is 13 amino acids. Losses at the gene ends were 6 bases for V and 5 bases for J; bases not matched to a gene: 3. Germline V gene lookup returns CDR1 KGHDR and CDR2 SFDVKD. The CDR3 DNA follows: TGTGCCACCAGTAGGACAGGAAACAATGAGCAGTTCTTC. Residues: CATSRTGNNEQFF.

In this sample, this clonotype turned up many times. The J gene is TRBJ2-1, the V gene TRBV14, with 8 bases matching TRBD2. CDR3 length: 16 residues. Germline V gives CDR1 SGHDN, CDR2 FVKESK. The ends lost 5 bases at V and 8 bases at J; junction bases unmatched: 14. In DNA form, the CDR3 reads TGTGCCAGCAGCTCCTCCCTGACTAGCGTGGGCGATGAGCAGTTCTTC. Translated, it gives CASSSSLTSVGDEQFF. The full variable domain, in which reference TRBV14 and TRBJ2-1 provide the parts outside the CDR3, is EAGVTQFPSHSVIEKGQTVTLRCDPISGHDNLYWYRRVMGKEIKFLLHFVKESKQDESGMPNNRFLAERTGGTYSTLKVQPAELEDSGVYFCASSSSLTSVGDEQFFGPGTRLTVL.

This clonotype was counted between two and nine times. The CDR3 DNA is TGTGCCAGCAGCGTAGCTGTGGGAGCCAGGGAGACCCAGTACTTC. Protein product: CASSVAVGARETQYF. The chain has TRBV9 and TRBJ2-5; D perhaps matches TRBD2 (5 bases). V was clipped by 0 bases and J by 5 bases, with 14 bases between them. Germline V gives CDR1 SGDLS, CDR2 YYNGEE. This CDR3 contains 15 residues. The variable domain in full, completed from reference TRBV9 and TRBJ2-5, reads DSGVTQTPKHLITATGQRVTLRCSPRSGDLSVYWYQQSLDQGLQFLIQYYNGEERAKGNILERFSAQQFPDLHSELNLSSLELGDSALYFCASSVAVGARETQYFGPGTRLLVL.

This chain links TRBV10-3 with TRBJ2-2; D is unclear. The germline CDR1 and CDR2 sequences are ENHRY and SYGVKD. The CDR3 is 16 residues long. With 5 bases removed from V and 2 bases from J, the gap between germline ends came to 15 bases. The CDR3 DNA reads as TGTGCCATCAGTACCTCAAGGTATGAAAACACCGGGGAGCTGTTTTTT. It is translated as CAISTSRYENTGELFF.

This clonotype appeared many times. V is TRBV2 and J is TRBJ2-5; D is undetermined. CDR1 is SNHLY, CDR2 FYNNEI, per germline. The CDR3 totals 12 residues. Trimming took off 6 bases at V and 4 bases at J, with 9 bases between the two ends. This chain's CDR3 is CASSLRRETQYF. CDR3 sequence (DNA): TGTGCCAGCAGCCTTAGGCGAGAGACCCAGTACTTC.

The V and J genes are TRBV20-1 and TRBJ2-4; tentatively, D is TRBD2 (6 bases). This CDR3 comprises 16 residues. V gave up 6 bases and J gave up 0 bases, with 18 bases separating them. Germline V gene sequence: CDR1 DFQATT, CDR2 SNEGSKA (reference sequence). The CDR3 DNA follows: TGCAGTGCCCCCTCTGCGGGGCTACTAGCCAAAAACATTCAGTACTTC. It encodes CSAPSAGLLAKNIQYF.

This chain links TRBV18 with TRBJ2-3; 10 bases map to TRBD2. The V gene's germline CDR1 is KGHSH and CDR2 LQKENI. This CDR3 comprises 16 residues. Trimming took 3 bases from V and 0 from J; bases not matched to a gene: 3. CDR3 nucleotide sequence: TGTGCCAGCTCACCCGGGACTAGCGTAAGCACAGATACGCAGTATTTT. This codes for CASSPGTSVSTDTQYF. Full variable domain (remainder filled in from reference TRBV18 and TRBJ2-3): NAGVMQNPRHLVRRRGQEARLRCSPMKGHSHVYWYRQLPEEGLKFMVYLQKENIIDESGMPKERFSAEFPKEGPSILRIQQVVRGDSAAYFCASSPGTSVSTDTQYFGPGTRLTVL.

In regard to this clonotype: This may be a read error: a much more frequent sequence differs by one nucleotide. This chain joins TRBV20-1 and TRBJ1-1; D may be TRBD1 (5 bases). CDR1 and CDR2 (germline): DFQATT, SNEGSKA (reference sequence). V lost 6 bases and J lost 0, with 17 bases in between. There are 15 residues in the CDR3. In DNA form, the CDR3 reads TGCAGTGCCCCTGAGAAGGGGTTCGTGAACACTGAAGCTTTCTTT. Its protein product is CSAPEKGFVNTEAFF.